Following are 16 T cell receptor beta chains from one sample sequenced in a study of early T cells in non-severe SARS-CoV-2 infection. From the 5' RACE reads, TCRdb called clonotypes with MiXCR, one entry per CDR3 protein. The sample carries around 67,000 distinct CDR3 sequences, approximately 12% recorded once. Sequenced input: whole blood. The origin of the receptors is an adult who was a healthcare worker with PCR-confirmed SARS-CoV-2 infection or an uninfected control (not recorded which).

This clonotype was observed a single time. The chain joins TRBV27 to TRBJ2-2; D unclear. The CDR3 extends over 12 amino acids. The germline V and J ends were trimmed by 0 bases and 7 bases, with 3 bases remaining between them. Per the germline V gene, CDR1 is MNHEY and CDR2 is SMNVEV (reference sequence). This CDR3 is CASSLSGGELFF. CDR3 nucleotides: TGTGCCAGCAGTTTATCGGGCGGGGAGCTGTTTTTT.

This sequence joins TRBV2 and TRBJ2-1; 8 bases match TRBD1. CDR3 length equals 13 residues. The junction had 10 bases not matched to a gene; V was cut back by 10 bases and J by 8 bases. Germline values: CDR1 SNHLY, CDR2 FYNNEI. The CDR3: CAIAGTGTHEQFF. The DNA for the CDR3 is TGTGCCATCGCCGGGACAGGCACACATGAGCAGTTCTTC.

The V gene is TRBV27, the J gene TRBJ2-7; D uncertain. V lost 6 bases and J lost 0, with 12 bases in between. This CDR3 region has 14 residues. Germline lookup yields CDR1 MNHEY and CDR2 SMNVEV (reference sequence). Here the CDR3 DNA reads TGTGCCAGCAGAAGGGAAGGAGCCTCCTACGAGCAGTACTTC. Translated, it gives CASRREGASYEQYF.

This clonotype appeared a few times. The J gene is TRBJ1-1, the V gene TRBV11-2; 8 positions match TRBD1. Per germline, CDR1 SGHAT and CDR2 FQNNGV. The CDR3 totals 17 residues. J was trimmed by 0 bases and V by 5 bases; bases with no gene match: 11. CDR3 sequence (DNA): TGTGCCAGCAGCCGTACCGGGACAGGTATTCTGAACACTGAAGCTTTCTTT. It yields the protein CASSRTGTGILNTEAFF.

This clonotype was detected many times. The chain carries TRBV11-3 and TRBJ2-3; 8 nucleotides match TRBD2. Germline V gene lookup returns CDR1 SGHNT and CDR2 YENEEA. Trimming cost V 1 base and J 7 bases; bases outside gene matches: 1. The CDR3 sequence is 13 residues long. The CDR3 DNA reads as TGTGCCAGCAGCTTAGCGGGAGGGCATACGCAGTATTTT. Protein: CASSLAGGHTQYF. The entire variable domain, with the rest obtained from reference TRBV11-3 and TRBJ2-3, is as follows: EAGVVQSPRYKIIEKKQPVAFWCNPISGHNTLYWYLQNLGQGPELLIRYENEEAVDDSQLPKDRFSAERLKGVDSTLKIQPAELGDSAVYLCASSLAGGHTQYFGPGTRLTVL.

The chain joins TRBV5-1 to TRBJ2-7, with 13 bases matching TRBD2. The V and J ends lost 4 bases and 3 bases, in that order; junction bases with no gene match: 4. Germline V CDR1 and CDR2: SGHRS, YFSETQ. This CDR3 spans 15 amino acids. The CDR3 DNA is TGCGCCAGCAGCCCGGGACTAGCGGGAAGCTACGAGCAGTACTTC. Residues: CASSPGLAGSYEQYF.

This clonotype was counted ten times or more. V and J are TRBV30 and TRBJ1-1, with unresolved D. Germline V gives CDR1 GTSNPN, CDR2 SVGIG (reference sequence). The CDR3 covers 14 residues. CDR3 loop: CAWQSGLKGTEAFF. CDR3 coding DNA: TGTGCTTGGCAGTCGGGCCTCAAGGGCACTGAAGCTTTCTTT.

The sample holds a few counts of this clonotype. This chain links TRBV7-9 with TRBJ2-1, with 7 bases lining up with TRBD2. CDR1 is SEHNR, CDR2 FQNEAQ, per germline (reference sequence). CDR3 size: 15 residues. J lost 0 bases, V lost 5 bases, and 4 bases had no gene match. For the CDR3, the DNA is TGTGCCAGCAGCCCACCGGGGGGCTCCTACAATGAGCAGTTCTTC. Translation: CASSPPGGSYNEQFF.

This clonotype has at least ten counts. J is TRBJ1-4 and V is TRBV19; TRBD1 might be the D (5 bases). Germline CDR1 reads LNHDA; CDR2 reads SQIVND (reference sequence). The ends were cut back, 5 bases at V and 4 bases at J, with 17 bases in the middle. This CDR3 spans 16 amino acids. The CDR3 is CASSLGLLSGNEKLFF. The CDR3 bases are TGTGCCAGTAGTCTGGGACTGCTCTCGGGTAATGAAAAACTGTTTTTT.

This clonotype was seen ten or more times. The chain uses TRBV11-2 and TRBJ1-6, with D uncertain. The germline V gene encodes CDR1 SGHAT and CDR2 FQNNGV. This CDR3 contains 14 residues. Trimming left V 4 bases short and J 9 bases short, with 13 bases between. CDR3 amino acids: CASSSGGEGSPLHF. DNA of the CDR3: TGTGCCAGCAGCTCCGGTGGTGAGGGTTCACCCCTCCACTTT.

The gene calls are TRBV4-2 and TRBJ2-7; TRBD2 matches 14 bases. Germline trimming cut 0 bases from V and 3 bases from J; bases unmatched to any gene: 10. The CDR3 extends over 19 amino acids. CDR1 and CDR2 from the germline V gene are LGHNA and YNFKEQ. The chain's CDR3 is CASSQESPGLAGVFYEQYF. As DNA, the CDR3 is TGTGCCAGCAGCCAAGAGAGCCCGGGACTAGCGGGAGTTTTCTACGAGCAGTACTTC.

The J gene is TRBJ2-7, the V gene TRBV19; D unclear. The CDR3 contains 13 residues. Per germline, CDR1 LNHDA and CDR2 SQIVND (reference sequence). V lost 2 bases and J lost 2, with 7 bases in between. The CDR3 here is CASSIPGTYEQYF. The CDR3 region has the DNA TGTGCCAGTAGTATACCAGGAACCTACGAGCAGTACTTC.

The table lists this clonotype with a few counts. This chain connects TRBV3-1 to TRBJ2-3; D is undetermined. The CDR3 consists of 14 residues. Trimming removed 2 bases at V and 3 bases at J, with 9 bases between. Germline CDR1 reads LGHDT; CDR2 reads YNNKEL (reference sequence). The CDR3 is CASSQFVGTDTQYF. The CDR3 nucleotides are TGTGCCAGCAGCCAATTCGTCGGGACAGATACGCAGTATTTT.

The sample holds many counts of this clonotype. The chain uses TRBV20-1 and TRBJ2-7; TRBD2 agrees at 10 bases. This CDR3 is built from 17 residues. After removal of 1 base from V and 0 bases from J, the junction contained 9 bases not matched to a gene. The V gene's germline CDR1 is DFQATT and CDR2 SNEGSKA (reference sequence). Here the CDR3 DNA reads TGCAGTGCTAGAGGGACTAGCGGCCGACTAAACTCCTACGAGCAGTACTTC. Its translation is CSARGTSGRLNSYEQYF.

This chain connects TRBV29-1 to TRBJ2-7, with a weak D call TRBD1 (6 bases). The CDR3 has 12 residues. From germline, CDR1 is SQVTM and CDR2 ANQGSEA. Trimming took 6 bases from V and 0 from J, leaving 9 bases between them. The CDR3 coding sequence is TGCAGCGTCGAGGACAGCTCCTACGAGCAGTACTTC. This encodes CSVEDSSYEQYF.

Only a few counts were recorded for this clonotype. The chain combines TRBV4-1 with TRBJ1-4, with TRBD1 matching 10 bases. Germline V gene sequence: CDR1 MGHRA, CDR2 YSYEKL. The CDR3 runs 16 residues. J lost 8 bases, V lost 3 bases, and 9 bases had no gene match. The CDR3 is CASSQADRGQREKLFF. The DNA of the CDR3 is TGCGCCAGCAGCCAGGCAGACAGGGGGCAGAGGGAAAAACTGTTTTTT.